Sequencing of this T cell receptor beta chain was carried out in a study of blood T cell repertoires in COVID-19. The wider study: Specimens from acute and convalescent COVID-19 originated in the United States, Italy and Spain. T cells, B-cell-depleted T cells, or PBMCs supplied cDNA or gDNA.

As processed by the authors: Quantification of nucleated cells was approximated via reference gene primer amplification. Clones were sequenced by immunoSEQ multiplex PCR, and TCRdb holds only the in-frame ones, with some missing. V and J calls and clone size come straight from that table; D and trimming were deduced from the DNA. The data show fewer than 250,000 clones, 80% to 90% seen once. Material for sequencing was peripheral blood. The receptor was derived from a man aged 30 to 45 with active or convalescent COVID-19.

CDR3 region: CASSPGTANEKLFF. The CDR3 bases are TGTGCCAGCAGCCCGGGGACAGCCAATGAAAAACTGTTTTTT. V and J are TRBV6-2 or TRBV6-3 and TRBJ1-4, with 7 bases that match TRBD1. The CDR3 spans 14 residues. The ends lost 6 bases at V and 5 bases at J; junction bases unmatched: 6. Germline CDR1 is MNHEY and CDR2 is SVGEGT.